This T cell receptor beta chain was sequenced for a study of monozygotic twins with inflammatory bowel disease. Germline V lookup: CDR1 SGHTA, CDR2 FQGNSA. CDR3 size: 14 residues. Eight separate reactions for every sample produced the cDNA. From the 5' RACE reads, TCRdb lists one entry per CDR3 protein and no DNA. The sample table sets out tens of thousands of distinct CDR3 sequences. Comment on this clonotype: What it recognizes is unknown.

The study, taken as a whole, reports: IBD patients exhibited fewer clonotypes shared with other individuals than healthy twins, particularly with disease activity.

The sequencing input was blood. The chain is built from TRBV7-2 and TRBJ1-6. This clonotype originated in a human donor with ulcerative colitis or Crohn's disease, or a healthy co-twin of an affected twin (not recorded which). This CDR3 reads CASSLSQFSSPLHF. The full variable domain, completed using reference TRBV7-2 and TRBJ1-6, is GAGVSQSPSNKVTEKGKDVELRCDPISGHTALYWYRQSLGQGLEFLIYFQGNSAPDKSGLPSDRFSAERTGGSVSTLTIQRTQQEDSAVYLCASSLSQFSSPLHFGNGTRLTVT.